This T cell receptor (beta chain) was documented in a study of T cell responses to AZD1222 COVID-19 vaccine. Study outcomes and limitations: Vaccine-associated CD4 TCRs spanned spike, dominant at 160-218 and 743-854.

The CDR3 loop spans 15 amino acids. Germline V gene lookup returns CDR1 SGDLS and CDR2 YYNGEE. Trimming cost V 0 bases and J 1 base; bases outside gene matches: 4. This clone appeared a few times. Its antigen is still unknown. Sequencing used immunoSEQ multiplex PCR; TCRdb keeps in-frame clones, though not all of them. The sample has fewer than 120,000 clones; 65% to 85% are singletons. The rearrangement uses TRBV9 and TRBJ2-7; 7 bases agree with TRBD1. This receptor was taken from an adult in good health. The sample was peripheral blood, taken on day 0 of AZD1222 vaccination. CDR3 sequence reads: CASSVEGQPSYEQYF. The CDR3 bases are TGTGCCAGCAGCGTAGAGGGACAGCCATCCTACGAGCAGTACTTC.